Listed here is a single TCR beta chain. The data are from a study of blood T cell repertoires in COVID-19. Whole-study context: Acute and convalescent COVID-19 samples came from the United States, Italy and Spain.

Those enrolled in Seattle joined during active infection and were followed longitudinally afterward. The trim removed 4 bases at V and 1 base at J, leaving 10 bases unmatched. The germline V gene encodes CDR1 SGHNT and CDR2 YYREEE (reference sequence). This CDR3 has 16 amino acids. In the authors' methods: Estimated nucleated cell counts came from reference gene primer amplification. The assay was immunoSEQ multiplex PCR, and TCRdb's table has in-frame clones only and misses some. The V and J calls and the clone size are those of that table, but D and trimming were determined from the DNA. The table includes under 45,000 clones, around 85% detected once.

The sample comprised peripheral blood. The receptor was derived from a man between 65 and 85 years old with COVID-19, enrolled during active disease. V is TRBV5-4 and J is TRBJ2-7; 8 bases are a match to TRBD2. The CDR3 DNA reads TGTGCCAGCAGCCCCGGGACTAGGGGACGATCCTACGAGCAGTACTTC. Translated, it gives CASSPGTRGRSYEQYF.